The rows below give T cell receptor beta chains drawn from one sample of a study of cytomegalovirus exposure and HLA in healthy donors. Sequenced by immunoSEQ multiplex PCR; TCRdb stores in-frame clones only, minus some. The table has fewer than 200,000 clones, under 90% seen once. The sample was PBMCs. These receptors were collected from a male donor in good health and CMV-seronegative. CDR3s include the opening cysteine and the closing phenylalanine or tryptophan. The D gene is left open where the match is weak. Clone size, where shown, is once, few, many, or a class for clones that have expanded.

D gene	V gene	J gene	clone size	CDR3 DNA	CDR3 protein
NA	TRBV20-1	TRBJ2-5	NA	TGCAGTGCACATATGGAGACCCAGTACTTC	CSAHMETQYF
NA	TRBV28	TRBJ2-5	once	TGTGCCAGCAGTTTGGAGGGAGTACGTCAGCAGTACTTC	CASSLEGVRQQYF
NA	TRBV27	TRBJ2-6	NA	TGTGCCAGCAGGCCAACTGAAGCTGGGGCCAACGTCCTGACTTTC	CASRPTEAGANVLTF
TRBD1	TRBV10-3	TRBJ1-2	NA	TGTGCCACCATGGAGGGACAGAACCTTCCCTATGGCTACACCTTC	CATMEGQNLPYGYTF
TRBD2	TRBV7-9	TRBJ2-3	NA	TGTGCCAGCCAAGCGGGAAGCACAGATACGCAGTATTTT	CASQAGSTDTQYF
NA	TRBV5-8	TRBJ2-3	NA	TGTGCCAGCAGCTTGCCGGGACTCGTCATAGATACGCAGTATTTT	CASSLPGLVIDTQYF
NA	TRBV5-1	TRBJ1-2	NA	TGCGCCAGCAGCTCTACAGGCCGTTATGGCTACACCTTC	CASSSTGRYGYTF
NA	TRBV7-4	TRBJ2-5	NA	TGTGCCAGCAGCTTCGTTTTACGGAGGGAAGCTGGGACCCAGTACTTC	CASSFVLRREAGTQYF
TRBD2	TRBV9	TRBJ2-1	NA	TGTGCCAGCAGCGTAGCTCCCGGGGGGGGACGTTACAATGAGCAGTTCTTC	CASSVAPGGGRYNEQFF
NA	TRBV5-6	TRBJ2-5	NA	TGTGCCAGCAGCTTGGTTGGCGGCCAAGAGACCCAGTACTTC	CASSLVGGQETQYF
TRBD1	TRBV6-6	TRBJ1-4	NA	TGTGCCAGCATTTTCGGGACAGGGGGCGAAAAACTGTTTTTT	CASIFGTGGEKLFF
NA	TRBV20-1	TRBJ2-1	NA	TGCAGTGTCAGATTTGTCAATGAGCAGTTCTTC	CSVRFVNEQFF
TRBD1	TRBV7-2	TRBJ1-1	NA	TGTGCCAGCAGCACCCGACAGGGAGTCACTGAAGCTTTCTTT	CASSTRQGVTEAFF
TRBD2	TRBV7-9	TRBJ2-3	NA	TGTTCCAGCCGGCGGACTAGCGGGGGGGCGGGAGATACGCAGTATTTT	CSSRRTSGGAGDTQYF
NA	TRBV7-9	TRBJ2-7	NA	TGTTCCCTCCAACTACGTGGCAACTACGAGCAGTACTTC	CSLQLRGNYEQYF
TRBD2	TRBV7-3	TRBJ2-2	NA	TGTGCCAGCAGCTTAAGGGCTGCGGGGGGGAACACCGGGGAGCTGTTTTTT	CASSLRAAGGNTGELFF
NA	TRBV5-1	TRBJ1-1	NA	TGCGCCAGCAGTCCTGTGGGCCTTGGCGACACTGAAGCTTTCTTT	CASSPVGLGDTEAFF
NA	TRBV29-1	TRBJ2-3	few	TGCAGCGTTGCAAAAGGCGGGATGGGCACAGATACGCAGTATTTT	CSVAKGGMGTDTQYF
TRBD1	TRBV7-3	TRBJ1-6	NA	TGTGCCAGCAGCCCGCGGACAGGGAATAATTCACCCCTCCACTTT	CASSPRTGNNSPLHF
NA	TRBV15	TRBJ2-7	NA	TGTGCCACCAGCTCATGGAGAACTGACCAGTACGAGCAGTACTTC	CATSSWRTDQYEQYF
NA	TRBV12-1	TRBJ1-5	NA	TGTGCCAGCAGCTTTGCGTGCCTGCGGAGTATCAATCAGCCCCAGCATTTT	CASSFACLRSINQPQHF
TRBD2	TRBV4-3	TRBJ2-1	NA	TGCGCCAGCAGCCAAAGCCCCGATAGGACTAGCGTCTCTCTCAATGAGCAGTTCTTC	CASSQSPDRTSVSLNEQFF
NA	TRBV19	TRBJ1-6	NA	TGTGCCAGTAGTATAGAGAAACGGTCCAATTCACCCCTCCACTTT	CASSIEKRSNSPLHF
NA	TRBV12-5	TRBJ2-7	once	TGTGCTAGTGGTCGCCGTGGGGGCGCCGAGCAGTACTTC	CASGRRGGAEQYF
NA	TRBV7-6	TRBJ2-5	NA	TGTGCCAGCAGCTTTGGGGGGCAAGAGACCCAGTACTTC	CASSFGGQETQYF
NA	TRBV5-6	TRBJ1-2	NA	TGTGCCAGCAGTCAAACAGGGACCTATGGCTACACCTTC	CASSQTGTYGYTF
NA	TRBV7-6	TRBJ2-5	NA	TGTGCCAGCAGCTTGAGTCCCCCCAGGGGTTTGGAGACCCAGTACTTC	CASSLSPPRGLETQYF
NA	TRBV27	TRBJ2-7	NA	TGTGCCAGCAGCGTTAGGGGGTACGAGCAGTACTTC	CASSVRGYEQYF
TRBD1	TRBV18	TRBJ2-7	NA	TGTGCCAGCTCACCAGAACCTCCGGGACAGGGTATTCCCTACGAGCAGTACTTC	CASSPEPPGQGIPYEQYF
TRBD1	TRBV7-2	TRBJ1-3	NA	TGTGCCAGCAGCCCCGACAGGGTAGAGGGAAACACCATATATTTT	CASSPDRVEGNTIYF
NA	TRBV7-6	TRBJ2-2	NA	TGTGCCAGCAGCCAGGGGCGGGGGCCGGGCACCGGGGAGCTGTTTTTT	CASSQGRGPGTGELFF
TRBD2	TRBV6-5	TRBJ2-5	NA	TGTGCCAGCAGTTATTTTGCCCGGGGGGGACAAGAGACCCAGTACTTC	CASSYFARGGQETQYF
NA	TRBV28	TRBJ2-7	NA	TGTGCCAGCAGTTTTCCGGCAGGCGGGACCTACGAGCAGTACTTC	CASSFPAGGTYEQYF
TRBD1	TRBV5-1	TRBJ1-2	NA	TGCGCCAGCAGCTTGCTCACAGGGGACTATGGCTACACCTTC	CASSLLTGDYGYTF
NA	TRBV9	TRBJ2-3	NA	TGTGCCAGCAGCGTAGCTGCAGGGGGGAGCACAGATACGCAGTATTTT	CASSVAAGGSTDTQYF
NA	TRBV5-1	TRBJ2-4	NA	TGCGCCAGCAGCTTGGGGGGCAGGGCGGTGGACATTCAGTACTTC	CASSLGGRAVDIQYF
TRBD1	TRBV27	TRBJ1-2	NA	TGTGCCAGCAGTTTATCGATAGGGACAGGAATCTATGGCTACACCTTC	CASSLSIGTGIYGYTF
NA	TRBV7-9	TRBJ2-3	NA	TGTTCCAGCAGCTTCCCTGGACTGGCCCAAGATACGCAGTATTTT	CSSSFPGLAQDTQYF
NA	TRBV9	TRBJ2-7	NA	TGTGCCAGCAGCGTAGATAACAGACCCTACGAGCAGTACTTC	CASSVDNRPYEQYF
NA	TRBV25-1	TRBJ2-1	NA	TGTGCCAGCAGTGCGAGTACGGTTGCCTACAATGAGCAGTTCTTC	CASSASTVAYNEQFF
NA	TRBV5-1	TRBJ2-2	NA	TGCGCCAGCAGCTTGGTGGACAGGAACACCGGGGAGCTGTTTTTT	CASSLVDRNTGELFF